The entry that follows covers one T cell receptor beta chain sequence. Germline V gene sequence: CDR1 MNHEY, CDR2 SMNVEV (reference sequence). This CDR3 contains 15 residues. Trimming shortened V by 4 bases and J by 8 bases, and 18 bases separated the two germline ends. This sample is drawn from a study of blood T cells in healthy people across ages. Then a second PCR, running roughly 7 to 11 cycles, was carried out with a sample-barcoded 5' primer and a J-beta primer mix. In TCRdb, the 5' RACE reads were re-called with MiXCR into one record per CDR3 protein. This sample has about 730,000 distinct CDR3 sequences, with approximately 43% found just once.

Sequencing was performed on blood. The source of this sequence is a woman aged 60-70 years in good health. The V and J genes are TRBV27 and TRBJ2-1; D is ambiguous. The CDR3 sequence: CASSSLARYADEQFF. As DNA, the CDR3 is TGTGCCAGCAGTTCATTAGCCCGTTACGCTGATGAGCAGTTCTTC.